This record concerns one TCR beta chain sequence. Its antigen is undetermined. The TCR beta CDR3 regions underwent amplification using RNA transcripts as the source. The study used the HTBI primer set for a first-round RT-PCR of the TCR CDR3. Each CDR3 protein is one row after TCRdb ran MiXCR on the multiplex PCR reads. Counted here are roughly 600,000 distinct CDR3 sequences, about 14% occurring once; the ten biggest clones make up roughly an eighth. The data were taken from a study of T cells in Graves' hyperthyroidism and ophthalmopathy. General study points: Blood samples included most of the expanded thyroid clonotypes exceeding 0.001.

The TCR was taken from a woman aged 50 to 65 with Graves' ophthalmopathy. Sequenced material: blood.

CDR3 nucleotides: TGCGCCAGCAGCCAATGGCCCGGGTTTCCCCTTAACAATGAGCAGTTCTTC. This gives the protein CASSQWPGFPLNNEQFF. V and J are TRBV4-3 and TRBJ2-1; D unresolved. Germline CDR1 LGHNA, CDR2 YSLEER. The CDR3 is 17 amino acids. Trimming took 2 bases from V and 5 from J, leaving 19 bases between them.